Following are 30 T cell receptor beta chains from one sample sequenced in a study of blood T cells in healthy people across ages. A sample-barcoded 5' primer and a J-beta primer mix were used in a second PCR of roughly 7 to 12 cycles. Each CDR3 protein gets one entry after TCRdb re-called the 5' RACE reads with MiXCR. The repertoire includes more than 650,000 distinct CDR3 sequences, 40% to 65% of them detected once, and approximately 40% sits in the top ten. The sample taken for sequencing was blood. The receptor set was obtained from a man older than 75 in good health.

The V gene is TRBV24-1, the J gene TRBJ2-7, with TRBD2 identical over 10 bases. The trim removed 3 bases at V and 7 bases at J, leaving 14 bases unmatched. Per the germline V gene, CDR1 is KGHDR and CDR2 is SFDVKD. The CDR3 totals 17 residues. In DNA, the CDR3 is TGTGCCACCAGTGATCCTGCCCATGGACTAGCGGACAATGAGCAGTACTTC. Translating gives CATSDPAHGLADNEQYF.

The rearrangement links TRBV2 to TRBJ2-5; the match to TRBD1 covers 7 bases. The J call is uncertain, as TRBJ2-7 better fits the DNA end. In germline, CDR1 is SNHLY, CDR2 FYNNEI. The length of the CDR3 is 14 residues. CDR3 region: CASTPDRVSLEQYF. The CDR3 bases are TGTGCCAGCACACCCGACAGGGTATCCCTCGAGCAGTACTTC.

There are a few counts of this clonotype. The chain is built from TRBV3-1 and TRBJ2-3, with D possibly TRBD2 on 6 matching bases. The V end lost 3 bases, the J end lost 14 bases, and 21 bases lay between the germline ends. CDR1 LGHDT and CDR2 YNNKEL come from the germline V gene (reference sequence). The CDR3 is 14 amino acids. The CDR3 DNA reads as TGTGCCAGCAGCCATCGGGACTTAGCCCAGGGCGCGTATTTT. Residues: CASSHRDLAQGAYF.

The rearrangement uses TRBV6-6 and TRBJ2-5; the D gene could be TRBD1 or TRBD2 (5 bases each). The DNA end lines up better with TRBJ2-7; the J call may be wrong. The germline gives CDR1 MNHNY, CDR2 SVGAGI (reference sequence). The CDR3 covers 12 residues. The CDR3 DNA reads TGTGCCAGCAGACCGGGACGCGACGAGCAGTACTTC. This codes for CASRPGRDEQYF.

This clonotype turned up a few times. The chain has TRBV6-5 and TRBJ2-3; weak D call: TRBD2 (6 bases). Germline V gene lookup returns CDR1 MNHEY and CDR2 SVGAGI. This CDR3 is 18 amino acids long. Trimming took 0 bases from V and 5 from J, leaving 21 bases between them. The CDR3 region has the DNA TGTGCCAGCAGTTACTCGATAGGTAGCGGCCTAACGGGAGATACGCAGTATTTT. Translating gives CASSYSIGSGLTGDTQYF.

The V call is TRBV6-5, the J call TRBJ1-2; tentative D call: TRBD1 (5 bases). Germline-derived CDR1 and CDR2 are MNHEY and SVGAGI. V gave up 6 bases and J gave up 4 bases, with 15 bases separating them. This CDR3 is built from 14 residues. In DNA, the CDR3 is TGTGCCAGCAGCGGGGGGGGAAAGGGCTATGGCTACACCTTC. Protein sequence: CASSGGGKGYGYTF.

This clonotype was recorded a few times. CDR3 nucleotide sequence: TGCGCCAGCACCCCGGGGGACACTGAAGCTTTCTTT. Encoded protein: CASTPGDTEAFF. The chain joins TRBV5-1 to TRBJ1-1; D perhaps matches TRBD1 (5 bases). The germline CDR1 and CDR2 sequences are SGHRS and YFSETQ. The CDR3 extends over 12 amino acids. V was clipped by 6 bases and J by 3 bases, with 9 bases between them.

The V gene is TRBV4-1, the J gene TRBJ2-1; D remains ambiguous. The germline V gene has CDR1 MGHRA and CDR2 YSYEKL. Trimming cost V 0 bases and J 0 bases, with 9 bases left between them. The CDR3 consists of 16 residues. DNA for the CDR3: TGCGCCAGCAGCCAAGATGCCTACGCCTCCTACAATGAGCAGTTCTTC. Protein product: CASSQDAYASYNEQFF.

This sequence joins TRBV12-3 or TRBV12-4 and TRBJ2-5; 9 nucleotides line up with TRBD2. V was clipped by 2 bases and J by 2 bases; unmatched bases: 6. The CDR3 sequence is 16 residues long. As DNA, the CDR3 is TGTGCCAGCAGTTTAAATCTAGCGGGATTGCAAGAGACCCAGTACTTC. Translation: CASSLNLAGLQETQYF.

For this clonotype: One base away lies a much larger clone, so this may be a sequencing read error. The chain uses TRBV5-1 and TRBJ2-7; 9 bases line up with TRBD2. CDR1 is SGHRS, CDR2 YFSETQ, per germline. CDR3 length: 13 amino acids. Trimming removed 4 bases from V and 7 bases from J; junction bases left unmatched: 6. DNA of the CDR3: TGCGCCAGCAGCCCGCGGGGGGGACATGAGCAGTACTTC. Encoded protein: CASSPRGGHEQYF.

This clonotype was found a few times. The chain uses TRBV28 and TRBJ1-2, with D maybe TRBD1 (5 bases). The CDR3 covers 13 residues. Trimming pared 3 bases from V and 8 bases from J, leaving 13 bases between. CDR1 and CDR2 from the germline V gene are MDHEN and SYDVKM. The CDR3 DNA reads TGTGCCAGCAGTTTGGCGGCAGGGCACGGCTACACCTTC. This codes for CASSLAAGHGYTF.

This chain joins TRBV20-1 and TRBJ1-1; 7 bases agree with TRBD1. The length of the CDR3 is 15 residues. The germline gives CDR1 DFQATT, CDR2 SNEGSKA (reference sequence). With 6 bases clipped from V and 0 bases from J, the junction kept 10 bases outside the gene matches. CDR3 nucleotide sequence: TGCAGTGCCAAACAGGGGTCCTTATTGAACACTGAAGCTTTCTTT. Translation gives CSAKQGSLLNTEAFF.

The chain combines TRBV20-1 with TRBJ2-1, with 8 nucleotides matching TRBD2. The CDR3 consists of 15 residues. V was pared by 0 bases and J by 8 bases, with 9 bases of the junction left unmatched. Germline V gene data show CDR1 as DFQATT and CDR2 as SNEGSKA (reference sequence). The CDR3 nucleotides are TGCAGTGCTAGAGAACCAGCGGGAGCCTTGGATGAGCAGTTCTTC. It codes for CSAREPAGALDEQFF.

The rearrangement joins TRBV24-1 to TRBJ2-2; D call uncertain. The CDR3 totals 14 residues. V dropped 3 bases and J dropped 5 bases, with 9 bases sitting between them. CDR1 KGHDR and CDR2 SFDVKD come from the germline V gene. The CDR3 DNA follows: TGTGCCACCAGTGATCGAAGACAAACCGGGGAGCTGTTTTTT. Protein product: CATSDRRQTGELFF.

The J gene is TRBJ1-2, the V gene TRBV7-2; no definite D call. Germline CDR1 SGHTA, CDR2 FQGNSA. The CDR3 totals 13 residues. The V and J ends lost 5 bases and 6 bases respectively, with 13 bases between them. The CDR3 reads CASSAGFTDGYTF. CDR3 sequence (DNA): TGTGCCAGCAGCGCCGGCTTTACGGATGGCTACACCTTC. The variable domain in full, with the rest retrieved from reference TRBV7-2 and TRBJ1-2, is GAGVSQSPSNKVTEKGKDVELRCDPISGHTALYWYRQSLGQGLEFLIYFQGNSAPDKSGLPSDRFSAERTGGSVSTLTIQRTQQEDSAVYLCASSAGFTDGYTFGSGTRLTVV.

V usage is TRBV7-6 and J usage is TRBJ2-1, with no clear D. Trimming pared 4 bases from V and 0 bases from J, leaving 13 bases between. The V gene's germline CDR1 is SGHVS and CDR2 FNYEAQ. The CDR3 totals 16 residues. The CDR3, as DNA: TGTGCCAGCAGCTGGTCTGCCGAAATCTCCTACAATGAGCAGTTCTTC. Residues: CASSWSAEISYNEQFF.

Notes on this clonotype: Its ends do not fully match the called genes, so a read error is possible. DNA for the CDR3: TGCGCCGGCAGCTTAGACCCGACAGGGGGCAGCTCAGATACGCAGTATTTT. Translated: CAGSLDPTGGSSDTQYF. The genes are TRBV5-1 and TRBJ2-3; 10 nucleotides match TRBD1. The length of the CDR3 is 17 residues. Per the germline V gene, CDR1 is SGHRS and CDR2 is YFSETQ.

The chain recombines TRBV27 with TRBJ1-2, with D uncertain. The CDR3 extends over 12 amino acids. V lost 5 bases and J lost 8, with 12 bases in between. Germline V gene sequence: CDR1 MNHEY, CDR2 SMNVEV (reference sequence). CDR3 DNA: TGTGCCAGCAGTCCCACCGGGCAGGGCTACACCTTC. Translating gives CASSPTGQGYTF.

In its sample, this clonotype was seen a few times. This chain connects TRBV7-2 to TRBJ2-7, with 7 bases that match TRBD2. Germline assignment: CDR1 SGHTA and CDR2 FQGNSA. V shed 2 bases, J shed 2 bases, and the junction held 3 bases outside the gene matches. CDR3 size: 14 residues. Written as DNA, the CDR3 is TGTGCCAGCAGCTTAATTGGGGGGGCCTACGAGCAGTACTTC. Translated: CASSLIGGAYEQYF.

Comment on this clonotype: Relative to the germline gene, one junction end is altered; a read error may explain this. CDR3 residues: CASSVAGGHRDAYF. The CDR3 region has the DNA TGTGCCAGCAGCGTAGCGGGAGGACATAGAGACGCGTATTTT. The chain joins TRBV7-2 to TRBJ2-3, with 10 bases aligning to TRBD2. CDR1 is SGHTA and CDR2 is FQGNSA in the germline V gene. The CDR3 runs to 14 residues.

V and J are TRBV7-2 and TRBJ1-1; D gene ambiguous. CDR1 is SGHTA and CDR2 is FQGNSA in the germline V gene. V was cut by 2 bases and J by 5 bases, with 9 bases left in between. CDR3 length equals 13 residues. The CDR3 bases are TGTGCCAGCAGCTTATGGGAGGGAACTGAAGCTTTCTTT. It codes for CASSLWEGTEAFF.

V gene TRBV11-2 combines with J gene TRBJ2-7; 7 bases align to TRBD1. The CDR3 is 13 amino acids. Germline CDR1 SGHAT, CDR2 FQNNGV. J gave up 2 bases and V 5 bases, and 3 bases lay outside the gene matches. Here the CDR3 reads CASSPQGAYEQYF. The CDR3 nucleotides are TGTGCCAGCAGCCCCCAGGGGGCCTACGAGCAGTACTTC.

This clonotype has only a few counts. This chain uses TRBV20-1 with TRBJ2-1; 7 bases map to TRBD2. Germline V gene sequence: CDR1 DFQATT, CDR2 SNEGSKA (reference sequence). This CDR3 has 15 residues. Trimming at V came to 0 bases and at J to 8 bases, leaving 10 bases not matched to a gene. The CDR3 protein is CSARDPRPGGYEQFF. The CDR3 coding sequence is TGCAGTGCTAGAGACCCCCGGCCGGGAGGATATGAGCAGTTCTTC.

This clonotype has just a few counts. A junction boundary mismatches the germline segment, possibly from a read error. This CDR3 is CASSKDGNRYAYF. In DNA, the CDR3 is TGTGCCAGCAGCAAAGACGGAAACAGATACGCGTATTTT. The rearrangement links TRBV4-2 to TRBJ2-3, with unresolved D. The germline V gene encodes CDR1 LGHNA and CDR2 YNFKEQ. This CDR3 has 13 amino acids.

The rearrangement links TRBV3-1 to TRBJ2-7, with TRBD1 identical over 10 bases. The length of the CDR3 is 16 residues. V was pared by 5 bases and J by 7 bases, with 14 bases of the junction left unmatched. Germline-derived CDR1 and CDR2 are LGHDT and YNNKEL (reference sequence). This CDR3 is CASSAGQGVLYNEQYF. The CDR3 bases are TGTGCCAGCAGCGCAGGACAGGGGGTTCTGTACAATGAGCAGTACTTC.

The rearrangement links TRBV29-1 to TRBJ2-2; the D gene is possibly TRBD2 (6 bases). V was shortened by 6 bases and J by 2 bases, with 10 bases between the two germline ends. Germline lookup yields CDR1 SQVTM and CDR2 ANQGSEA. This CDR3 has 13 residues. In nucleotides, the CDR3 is TGCAGCGTGCGGGGTGACAACACCGGGGAGCTGTTTTTT. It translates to CSVRGDNTGELFF.

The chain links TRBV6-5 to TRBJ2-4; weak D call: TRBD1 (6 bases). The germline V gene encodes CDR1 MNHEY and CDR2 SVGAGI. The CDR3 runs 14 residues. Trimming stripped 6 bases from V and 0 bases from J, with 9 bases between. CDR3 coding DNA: TGTGCCAGCAGGGACAGCCTAGCCAAAAACATTCAGTACTTC. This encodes CASRDSLAKNIQYF.

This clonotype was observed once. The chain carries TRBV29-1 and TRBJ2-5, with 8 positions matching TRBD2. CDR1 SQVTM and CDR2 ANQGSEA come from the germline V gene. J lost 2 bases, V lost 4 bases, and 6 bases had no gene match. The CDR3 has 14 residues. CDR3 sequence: CSVGRGGVQETQYF. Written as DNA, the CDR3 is TGCAGCGTTGGACGGGGGGGTGTACAAGAGACCCAGTACTTC. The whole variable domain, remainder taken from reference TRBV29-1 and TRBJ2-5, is SAVISQKPSRDICQRGTSLTIQCQVDSQVTMMFWYRQQPGQSLTLIATANQGSEATYESGFVIDKFPISRPNLTFSTLTVSNMSPEDSSIYLCSVGRGGVQETQYFGPGTRLLVL.

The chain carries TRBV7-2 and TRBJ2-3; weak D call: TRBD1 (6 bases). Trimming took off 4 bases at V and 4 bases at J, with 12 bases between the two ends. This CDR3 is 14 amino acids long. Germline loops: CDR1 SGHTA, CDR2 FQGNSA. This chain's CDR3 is CASSSWTAADTQYF. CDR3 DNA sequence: TGTGCCAGCAGCTCCTGGACAGCTGCAGATACGCAGTATTTT.

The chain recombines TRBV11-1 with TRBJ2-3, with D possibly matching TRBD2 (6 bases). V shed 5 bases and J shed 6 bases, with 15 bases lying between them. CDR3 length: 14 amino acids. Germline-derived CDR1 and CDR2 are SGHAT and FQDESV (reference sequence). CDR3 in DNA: TGTGCCAGCAGCCTCGGGGAGGCCGGGGATACGCAGTATTTT. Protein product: CASSLGEAGDTQYF.